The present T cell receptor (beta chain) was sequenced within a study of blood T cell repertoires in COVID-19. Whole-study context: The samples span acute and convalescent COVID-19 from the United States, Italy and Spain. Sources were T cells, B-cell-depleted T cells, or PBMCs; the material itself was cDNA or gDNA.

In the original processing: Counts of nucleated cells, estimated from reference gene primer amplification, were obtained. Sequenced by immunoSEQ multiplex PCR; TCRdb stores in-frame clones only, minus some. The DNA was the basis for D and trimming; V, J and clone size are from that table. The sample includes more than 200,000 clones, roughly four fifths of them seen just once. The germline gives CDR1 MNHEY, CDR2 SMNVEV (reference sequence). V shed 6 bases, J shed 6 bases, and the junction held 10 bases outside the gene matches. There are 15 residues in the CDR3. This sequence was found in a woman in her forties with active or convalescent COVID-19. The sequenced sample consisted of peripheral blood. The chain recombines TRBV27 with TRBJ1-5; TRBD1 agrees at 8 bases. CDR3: CASRIQGVAGQPQHF. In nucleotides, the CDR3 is TGTGCCAGCAGGATACAGGGGGTAGCTGGTCAGCCCCAGCATTTT.